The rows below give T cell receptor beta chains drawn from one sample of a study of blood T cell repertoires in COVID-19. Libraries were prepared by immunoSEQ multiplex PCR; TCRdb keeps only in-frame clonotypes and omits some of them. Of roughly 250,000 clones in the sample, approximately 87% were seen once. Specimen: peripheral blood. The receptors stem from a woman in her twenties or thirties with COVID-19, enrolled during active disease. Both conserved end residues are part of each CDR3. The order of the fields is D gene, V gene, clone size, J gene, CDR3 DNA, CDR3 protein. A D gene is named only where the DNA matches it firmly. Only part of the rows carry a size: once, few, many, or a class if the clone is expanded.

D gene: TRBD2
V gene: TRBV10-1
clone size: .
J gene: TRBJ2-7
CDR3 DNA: TGCGCCAGCAGTGACCCGAGCGGGGGTACCTACGAGCAGTACTTC
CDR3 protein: CASSDPSGGTYEQYF

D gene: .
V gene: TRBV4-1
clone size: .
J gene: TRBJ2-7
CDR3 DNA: TGCGCCAGCAGCCAAATTGCGGGACAGAGCAGCTCCTACGAGCAGTACTTC
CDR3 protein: CASSQIAGQSSSYEQYF

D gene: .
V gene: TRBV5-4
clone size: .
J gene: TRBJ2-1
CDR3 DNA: TGTGCCAGCGGGCGAGGGGGGGACCCCAGCTCCTACAATGAGCAGTTCTTC
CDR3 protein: CASGRGGDPSSYNEQFF

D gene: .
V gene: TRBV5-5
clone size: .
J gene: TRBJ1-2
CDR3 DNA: TGTGCCAGCAGCTCTTTGCCCGAGGCCGAGACCTATGGCTACACCTTC
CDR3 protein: CASSSLPEAETYGYTF

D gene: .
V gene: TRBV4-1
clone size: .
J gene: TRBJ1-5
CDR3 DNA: TGCGCCAGCAGCCAACGGGGGGGGGCGCGGCAGCCCCAGCATTTT
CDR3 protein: CASSQRGGARQPQHF

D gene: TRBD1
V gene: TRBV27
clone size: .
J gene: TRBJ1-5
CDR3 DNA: TGTGCCAGCAGTCCCGGGACAGGGGACTTAAATCAGCCCCAGCATTTT
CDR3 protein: CASSPGTGDLNQPQHF

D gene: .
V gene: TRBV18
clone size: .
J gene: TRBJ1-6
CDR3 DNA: TGTGCCAGCTCACCACGTCAGCGGGAGACCCTCCACTTT
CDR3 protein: CASSPRQRETLHF

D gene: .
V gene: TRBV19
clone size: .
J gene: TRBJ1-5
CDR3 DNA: TGTGCCAGTAGCGAACAGGGTAATCAGCCCCAGCATTTT
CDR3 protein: CASSEQGNQPQHF

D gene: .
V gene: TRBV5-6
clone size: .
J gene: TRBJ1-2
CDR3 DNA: TGTGCCAGCAGCTCTGGGAGAGGCTACACCTTC
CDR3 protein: CASSSGRGYTF

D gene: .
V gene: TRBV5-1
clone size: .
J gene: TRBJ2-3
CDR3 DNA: TGCGCCAGCAGCTTGTCCTCAACTAGTATCGGAGATACGCAGTATTTT
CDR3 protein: CASSLSSTSIGDTQYF

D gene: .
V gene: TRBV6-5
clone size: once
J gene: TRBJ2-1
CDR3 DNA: TGTGCCAGCAGCCCAACACGCAATGAGCAGTTCTTC
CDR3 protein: CASSPTRNEQFF

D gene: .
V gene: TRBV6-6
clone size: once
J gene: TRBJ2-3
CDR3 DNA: TGTGCCACCCACCATTCCCGGACTGGCACAGATACGCAGTATTTT
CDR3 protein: CATHHSRTGTDTQYF

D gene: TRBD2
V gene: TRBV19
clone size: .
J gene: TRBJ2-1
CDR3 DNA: TGTGCCAGTAGTATTAGCGGGGGGGCGATCTACAATGAGCAGTTCTTC
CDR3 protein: CASSISGGAIYNEQFF

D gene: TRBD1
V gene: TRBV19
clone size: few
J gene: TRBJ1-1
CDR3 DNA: TGTGCCAGTAGTGACAGGGGGCTGGACACTGAAGCTTTCTTT
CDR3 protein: CASSDRGLDTEAFF

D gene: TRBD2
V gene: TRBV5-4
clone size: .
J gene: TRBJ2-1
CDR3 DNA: TGTGCCAGCAGCTCGGGGGGGCTAAATGAGCAGTTCTTC
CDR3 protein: CASSSGGLNEQFF

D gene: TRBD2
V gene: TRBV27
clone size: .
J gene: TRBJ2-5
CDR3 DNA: TGTGCCAGCAGTCCGGGACTAGCGGGGGGGAAGGGGGAGACCCAGTACTTC
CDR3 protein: CASSPGLAGGKGETQYF

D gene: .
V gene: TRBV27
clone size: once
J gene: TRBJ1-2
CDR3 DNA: TGTGCCAGCAGTTATATGGGGGGTGGTCGCTATGGCTACACCTTC
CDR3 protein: CASSYMGGGRYGYTF

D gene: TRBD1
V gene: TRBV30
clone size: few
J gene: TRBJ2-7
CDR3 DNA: TGTGCCTGGAGTATGGGACAGTCCTACGAGCAGTACTTC
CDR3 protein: CAWSMGQSYEQYF

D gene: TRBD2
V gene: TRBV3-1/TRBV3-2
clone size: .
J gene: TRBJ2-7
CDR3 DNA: TGTGCCAGCAGCCCACGGACTAGCACTCTCGAGCAGTACTTC
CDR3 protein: CASSPRTSTLEQYF

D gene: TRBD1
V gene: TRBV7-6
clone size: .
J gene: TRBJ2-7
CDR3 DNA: TGTGCCAGCAGCTTAGGACAGGGAATCTACGAGCAGTACTTC
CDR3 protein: CASSLGQGIYEQYF

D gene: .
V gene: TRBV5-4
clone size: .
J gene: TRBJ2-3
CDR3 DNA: TGTGCCAGCAGCTTGCTATCAGATACGCAGTATTTT
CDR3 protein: CASSLLSDTQYF

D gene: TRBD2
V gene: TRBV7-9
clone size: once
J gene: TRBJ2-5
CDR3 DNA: TGTGCCAGCAGCCCACCTACGGCAGCGGGGGGGACAAAGACCCAGTACTTC
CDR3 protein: CASSPPTAAGGTKTQYF

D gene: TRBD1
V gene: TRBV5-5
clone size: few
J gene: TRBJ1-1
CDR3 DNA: TGTGCCAGCAGCTTGTCCCGACAGGGAGGTTCGGACACTGAAGCTTTCTTT
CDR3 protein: CASSLSRQGGSDTEAFF

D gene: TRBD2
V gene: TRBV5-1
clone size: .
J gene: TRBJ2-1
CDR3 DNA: TGCGCCAGCAGCTTCGGCGGGGGGACCTTATACAATGAGCAGTTCTTC
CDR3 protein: CASSFGGGTLYNEQFF

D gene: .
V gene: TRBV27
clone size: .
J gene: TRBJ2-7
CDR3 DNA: TGTGCCAGCAGTGAACGAGACAGGCTCTACGAGCAGTACTTC
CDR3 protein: CASSERDRLYEQYF

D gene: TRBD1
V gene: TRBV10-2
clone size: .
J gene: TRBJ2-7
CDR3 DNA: TGCGCCAGCGGGCACGACAGGGGGCGAGACGAGCAGTACTTC
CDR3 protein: CASGHDRGRDEQYF

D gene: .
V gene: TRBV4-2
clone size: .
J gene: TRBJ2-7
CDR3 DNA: TGTGCCAGCAGCCAATCTACACGGGGTAGACGGGGTTACGAGCAGTACTTC
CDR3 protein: CASSQSTRGRRGYEQYF